Shown below are 26 T cell receptor beta chains from a single sample sequenced in a study of PD-L1 blockade in urothelial cancer. Stated time point: peripheral blood 6 weeks after treatment start. Sequenced by immunoSEQ multiplex PCR; TCRdb stores in-frame clones only, minus some. The repertoire includes about 50,000 clones, around 87% of them detected once, and 10% sits in the top ten. The sequencing here drew on PBMCs, taken around atezolizumab (anti-PD-L1) treatment. The source is a man in his sixties with urothelial cancer.

The chain employs TRBV29-1 and TRBJ2-3; TRBD2 is a possible D gene (7 bases). Germline V gene sequence: CDR1 SQVTM, CDR2 ANQGSEA. The CDR3 covers 13 residues. V was clipped by 4 bases and J by 5 bases, with 13 bases between them. CDR3 DNA sequence: TGCAGCGTTGGGGGGGGCGAGGGAGATACGCAGTATTTT. Its translation: CSVGGGEGDTQYF.

Here the CDR3 reads CASSLGALNTGELFF. The CDR3 region has the DNA TGTGCCAGCAGCTTAGGGGCACTGAACACCGGGGAGCTGTTTTTT. The V call is TRBV7-9, the J call TRBJ2-2; D is ambiguous. V was pared by 1 base and J by 1 base, with 7 bases between. Germline V gene sequence: CDR1 SEHNR, CDR2 FQNEAQ (reference sequence). The CDR3 extends over 15 amino acids.

The CDR3 nucleotides are TGTGCCACCAGCAGCGACAGGAACTCTGGAAACACCATATATTTT. This codes for CATSSDRNSGNTIYF. This sequence joins TRBV15 and TRBJ1-3; possibly TRBD1 for D (6 bases). Trimming took 3 bases from V and 0 from J, leaving 9 bases between them. Germline lookup yields CDR1 LNHNV and CDR2 YYDKDF (reference sequence). The CDR3 is made up of 15 amino acids.

The chain combines TRBV4-2 with TRBJ1-5; TRBD1 might be the D (5 bases). The germline V gene encodes CDR1 LGHNA and CDR2 YNFKEQ. This CDR3 has 15 residues. V was trimmed by 0 bases and J by 9 bases, leaving 15 bases between them. CDR3 in DNA: TGTGCCAGCAGCCAAGATTTCGGCCGCGACAGGCCCCAGCATTTT. As protein: CASSQDFGRDRPQHF.

V is TRBV4-3 and J is TRBJ2-7; weak D call: TRBD1 (6 bases). CDR1 and CDR2 (germline): LGHNA, YSLEER. This CDR3 is built from 17 residues. Trimming took off 1 base at V and 7 bases at J, with 23 bases between the two ends. CDR3 bases: TGCGCCAGCAGCCAAGGGGGATCGGACAGACCCTTTGGGGAGCAGTACTTC. Its protein is CASSQGGSDRPFGEQYF.

There are a few counts of this clone. The chain combines TRBV10-1 with TRBJ1-2; tentatively, D is TRBD1 (5 bases). Deletions cut 8 bases from V and 4 bases from J, with 29 bases between. CDR1 and CDR2 (germline): WNHNN, SYGVQD (reference sequence). The CDR3 loop spans 18 amino acids. The CDR3 DNA reads TGCGCCAGCGGAGAAACCCGACAGCGTCCGGGGGTGGGCTATGGCTACACCTTC. Its translation is CASGETRQRPGVGYGYTF.

In DNA form, the CDR3 reads TGCGCCAGCAGCTTGGGAGCTAGGACCCGCCAGGGAGAGACCCAGTACTTC. Its translation: CASSLGARTRQGETQYF. The genes are TRBV5-1 and TRBJ2-5, with D tentatively TRBD1 (5 bases). CDR1 and CDR2 (germline): SGHRS, YFSETQ. This CDR3 is 17 amino acids long. V was cut by 0 bases and J by 4 bases, with 19 bases left in between.

This chain uses TRBV14 with TRBJ2-2, with D possibly being TRBD2 (6 bases). V gave up 1 base and J gave up 4 bases, with 10 bases separating them. Germline CDR1 and CDR2: SGHDN and FVKESK. The CDR3 totals 15 residues. The CDR3, as DNA: TGTGCCAGCAGCCAAGGGGACTTCTCCACCGGGGAGCTGTTTTTT. The encoded protein is CASSQGDFSTGELFF.

The gene calls are TRBV18 and TRBJ2-3, with 11 positions matching TRBD2. This CDR3 region has 15 residues. J gave up 7 bases and V 3 bases, and 6 bases lay outside the gene matches. CDR1 is KGHSH and CDR2 is LQKENI in the germline V gene. CDR3 amino acids: CASSPTSGELYTQYF. The CDR3 DNA is TGTGCCAGCTCACCGACTAGCGGGGAGTTATATACGCAGTATTTT.

This sequence joins TRBV18 and TRBJ2-7; the match to TRBD1 covers 9 bases. From germline, CDR1 is KGHSH and CDR2 LQKENI. The ends lost 0 bases at V and 3 bases at J; junction bases unmatched: 12. The CDR3 spans 18 residues. CDR3 nucleotides: TGTGCCAGCTCACCACCGTTGGGAACGGGACAGGGTATCTACGAGCAGTACTTC. It translates to CASSPPLGTGQGIYEQYF. The whole variable domain, remainder taken from reference TRBV18 and TRBJ2-7, is NAGVMQNPRHLVRRRGQEARLRCSPMKGHSHVYWYRQLPEEGLKFMVYLQKENIIDESGMPKERFSAEFPKEGPSILRIQQVVRGDSAAYFCASSPPLGTGQGIYEQYFGPGTRLTVT.

The CDR3 loop is CASRRPGQGGGDTQYF. The DNA for the CDR3 is TGTGCCAGCAGACGTCCCGGACAGGGAGGAGGAGATACGCAGTATTTT. V and J are TRBV28 and TRBJ2-3, with TRBD1 matching over 8 bases. Germline V gene sequence: CDR1 MDHEN, CDR2 SYDVKM. The V and J ends lost 6 bases and 5 bases, in that order; junction bases with no gene match: 13. This CDR3 is 16 amino acids long.

This chain uses TRBV7-2 with TRBJ1-2; 7 nucleotides line up with TRBD1. CDR3 length equals 15 residues. The V segment lost 4 bases and the J segment 0 bases; nucleotides outside the gene matches: 5. Germline CDR1 and CDR2: SGHTA and FQGNSA. The CDR3 is CASSSRQGANYGYTF. DNA of the CDR3: TGTGCCAGCAGCTCCCGACAGGGAGCTAACTATGGCTACACCTTC.

This clone was counted once. The V gene is TRBV2, the J gene TRBJ2-7; 11 bases align to TRBD2. V lost 7 bases, J lost 3 bases, and 8 bases stayed unmatched. This CDR3 has 15 amino acids. Germline V gene sequence: CDR1 SNHLY, CDR2 FYNNEI. The CDR3 protein is CASTERLAGFYEQYF. CDR3 coding DNA: TGTGCCAGCACCGAAAGACTAGCGGGGTTCTACGAGCAGTACTTC.

V is TRBV19 and J is TRBJ2-7; D may be TRBD2 (5 bases). The CDR3 has 14 amino acids. Germline CDR1 reads LNHDA; CDR2 reads SQIVND (reference sequence). Trimming shortened V by 2 bases and J by 0 bases, and 8 bases separated the two germline ends. The CDR3 nucleotides read TGTGCCAGTAGTATAACTACTAGCTCCTACGAGCAGTACTTC. Its translation: CASSITTSSYEQYF.

This chain uses TRBV6-1 with TRBJ2-7; possible D gene TRBD1, 8 bases. The germline V gene has CDR1 MNHNS and CDR2 SASEGT. CDR3 length: 15 residues. The V end lost 9 bases, the J end lost 4 bases, and 22 bases lay between the germline ends. CDR3: CASSGQGGFGYEQYF. CDR3 DNA: TGTGCCAGTTCCGGACAGGGAGGGTTTGGGTACGAGCAGTACTTC.

The V call is TRBV6-6, the J call TRBJ1-1; TRBD1 matches 7 bases. J lost 0 bases, V lost 8 bases, and 3 bases had no gene match. The CDR3 sequence is 13 residues long. Germline assignment: CDR1 MNHNY and CDR2 SVGAGI (reference sequence). This CDR3 reads CASSTGMNTEAFF. Written as DNA, the CDR3 is TGTGCCAGCTCGACAGGGATGAACACTGAAGCTTTCTTT.

V is TRBV28 and J is TRBJ2-3; possibly TRBD2 for D (6 bases). This CDR3 is built from 17 residues. Trimming shortened V by 3 bases and J by 4 bases, and 20 bases separated the two germline ends. CDR1 is MDHEN and CDR2 is SYDVKM in the germline V gene. The DNA for the CDR3 is TGTGCCAGCAGTTTGTTTGCGGGGCTTCTGGTTCCAGATACGCAGTATTTT. It translates to CASSLFAGLLVPDTQYF.

J is TRBJ2-2 and V is TRBV7-3; TRBD1 might be the D (5 bases). Germline CDR1 is SGHTA and CDR2 is FQGTGA. This CDR3 has 15 amino acids. Deletions cut 2 bases from V and 2 bases from J, with 9 bases between. The CDR3 sequence is CASSLDRGNTGELFF. Here the CDR3 DNA reads TGTGCCAGCAGCTTAGATAGGGGAAACACCGGGGAGCTGTTTTTT.

This clone was found once. V usage is TRBV5-6 and J usage is TRBJ1-1; possibly TRBD1 for D (5 bases). Trimming cost V 1 base and J 4 bases, with 5 bases left between them. CDR3 length equals 12 residues. Germline loops: CDR1 SGHDT, CDR2 YYEEEE. As DNA, the CDR3 is TGTGCCAGCAGCTTGAGGGGCACTGAAGCTTTCTTT. Protein: CASSLRGTEAFF. Drawing the rest from reference TRBV5-6 and TRBJ1-1, the complete variable domain is DAGVTQSPTHLIKTRGQQVTLRCSPKSGHDTVSWYQQALGQGPQFIFQYYEEEERQRGNFPDRFSGHQFPNYSSELNVNALLLGDSALYLCASSLRGTEAFFGQGTRLTVV.

This chain uses TRBV6-5 with TRBJ2-1, with TRBD2 identical over 14 bases. Germline loops: CDR1 MNHEY, CDR2 SVGAGI. With 6 bases clipped from V and 9 bases from J, the junction kept 7 bases outside the gene matches. The CDR3 is made up of 15 amino acids. This chain's CDR3 is CASSRTGTSGGEQFF. CDR3 sequence (DNA): TGTGCCAGCAGCCGGACCGGGACTAGCGGGGGTGAGCAGTTCTTC.

V gene TRBV29-1 combines with J gene TRBJ1-1, with TRBD1 as a possible D gene (5 bases). This CDR3 has 14 amino acids. Trimming took off 5 bases at V and 12 bases at J, with 25 bases between the two ends. Germline V CDR1 and CDR2: SQVTM, ANQGSEA. The CDR3 here is CSVSEPSQGLETFF. The DNA of the CDR3 is TGCAGCGTTTCTGAACCCTCCCAGGGCCTCGAAACTTTCTTT.

The chain links TRBV13 to TRBJ2-1; 9 positions match TRBD2. In germline, CDR1 is PRHDT, CDR2 FYEKMQ (reference sequence). Trimming at V came to 4 bases and at J to 7 bases, leaving 8 bases not matched to a gene. The length of the CDR3 is 15 residues. In DNA form, the CDR3 reads TGTGCCAGCAGCTCGGGGACTAGCTTGGGGAATGAGCAGTTCTTC. Translating it yields CASSSGTSLGNEQFF.

This clone showed up just once. J is TRBJ2-3 and V is TRBV7-3; 8 bases align to TRBD2. The CDR3 extends over 14 amino acids. Trimming cost V 5 bases and J 5 bases; bases outside gene matches: 6. From germline, CDR1 is SGHTA and CDR2 FQGTGA. The CDR3 bases are TGTGCCAGCAGCCCCGGGGGGGCCGGAGATACGCAGTATTTT. Amino acids: CASSPGGAGDTQYF.

The CDR3 DNA is TGTGCTAGTGGTTTCGGGACAGGGGGCTCATTTGGCAATGAGCAGTTCTTC. Encoded protein: CASGFGTGGSFGNEQFF. The chain is built from TRBV12-5 and TRBJ2-1; 12 bases align to TRBD1. V lost 3 bases and J lost 6; bases outside the gene matches: 9. The CDR3 length is 17 residues. Germline lookup yields CDR1 LGHNT and CDR2 FRNRAP.

The J gene is TRBJ1-6, the V gene TRBV5-4, with 8 bases lining up with TRBD1. This CDR3 comprises 15 residues. V gave up 1 base and J gave up 8 bases; unmatched junction bases: 5. Germline V gene sequence: CDR1 SGHNT, CDR2 YYREEE (reference sequence). The CDR3 region is CASSLRPTGDSPLHF. The CDR3 nucleotides are TGTGCCAGCAGCTTGCGGCCGACAGGGGATTCACCCCTCCACTTT.

This chain connects TRBV11-1 to TRBJ2-5; TRBD2 agrees at 8 bases. With 3 bases clipped from V and 0 bases from J, the junction kept 3 bases outside the gene matches. CDR1 SGHAT and CDR2 FQDESV come from the germline V gene (reference sequence). The CDR3 covers 15 residues. The CDR3 bases are TGTGCCAGCAGCTTCGGCGGGGGGAACCAAGAGACCCAGTACTTC. This codes for CASSFGGGNQETQYF.